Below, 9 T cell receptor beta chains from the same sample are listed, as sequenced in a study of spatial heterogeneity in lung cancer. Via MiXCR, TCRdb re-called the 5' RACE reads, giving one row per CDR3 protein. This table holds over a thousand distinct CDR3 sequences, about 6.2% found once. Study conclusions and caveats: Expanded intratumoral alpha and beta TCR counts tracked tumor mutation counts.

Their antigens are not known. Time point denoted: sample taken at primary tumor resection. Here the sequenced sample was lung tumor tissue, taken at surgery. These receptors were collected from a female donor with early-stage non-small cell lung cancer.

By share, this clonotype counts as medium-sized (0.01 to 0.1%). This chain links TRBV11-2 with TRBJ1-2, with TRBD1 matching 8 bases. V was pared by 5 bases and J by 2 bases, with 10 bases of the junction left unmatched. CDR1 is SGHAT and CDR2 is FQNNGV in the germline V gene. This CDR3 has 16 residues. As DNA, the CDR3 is TGTGCCAGCAGCGATTGGACAGGGAAGATCAACTATGGCTACACCTTC. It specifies CASSDWTGKINYGYTF.

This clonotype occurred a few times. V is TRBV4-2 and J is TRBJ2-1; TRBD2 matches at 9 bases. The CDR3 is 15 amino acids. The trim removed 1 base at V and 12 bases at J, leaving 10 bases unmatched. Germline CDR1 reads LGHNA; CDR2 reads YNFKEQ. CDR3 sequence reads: CASSQASLAGYGQFF. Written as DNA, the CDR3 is TGTGCCAGCAGCCAAGCATCGCTAGCGGGGTACGGGCAGTTCTTC.

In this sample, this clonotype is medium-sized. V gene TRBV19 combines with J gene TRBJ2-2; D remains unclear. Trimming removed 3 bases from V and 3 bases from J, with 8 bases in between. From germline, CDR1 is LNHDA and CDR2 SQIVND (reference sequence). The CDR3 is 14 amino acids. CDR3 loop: CASSIFGDTGELFF. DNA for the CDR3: TGTGCCAGTAGTATCTTCGGTGACACCGGGGAGCTGTTTTTT.

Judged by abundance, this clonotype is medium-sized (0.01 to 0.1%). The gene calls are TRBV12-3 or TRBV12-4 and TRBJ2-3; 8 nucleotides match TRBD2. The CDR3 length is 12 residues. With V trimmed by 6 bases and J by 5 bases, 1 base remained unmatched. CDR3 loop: CASSRGGDTQYF. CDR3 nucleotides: TGTGCCAGCAGCCGGGGGGGAGATACGCAGTATTTT.

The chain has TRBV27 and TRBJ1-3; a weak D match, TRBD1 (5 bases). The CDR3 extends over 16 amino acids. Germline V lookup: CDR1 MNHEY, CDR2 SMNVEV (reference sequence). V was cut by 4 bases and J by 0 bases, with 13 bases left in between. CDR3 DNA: TGTGCCAGCAGTTCGCTAGACAGTTACTCTGGAAACACCATATATTTT. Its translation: CASSSLDSYSGNTIYF.

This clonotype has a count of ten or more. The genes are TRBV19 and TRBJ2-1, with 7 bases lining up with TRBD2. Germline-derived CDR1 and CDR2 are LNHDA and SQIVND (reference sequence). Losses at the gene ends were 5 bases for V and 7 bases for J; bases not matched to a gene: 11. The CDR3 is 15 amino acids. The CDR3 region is CASSPSGGGINEQFF. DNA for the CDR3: TGTGCCAGTAGTCCCTCTGGGGGGGGAATAAATGAGCAGTTCTTC.

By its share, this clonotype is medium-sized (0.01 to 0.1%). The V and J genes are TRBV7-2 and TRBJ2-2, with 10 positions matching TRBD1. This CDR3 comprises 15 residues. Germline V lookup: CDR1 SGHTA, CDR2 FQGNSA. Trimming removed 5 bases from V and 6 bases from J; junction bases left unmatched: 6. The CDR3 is CASSRTGGFPGELFF. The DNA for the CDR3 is TGTGCCAGCAGCCGGACAGGGGGTTTCCCCGGGGAGCTGTTTTTT.

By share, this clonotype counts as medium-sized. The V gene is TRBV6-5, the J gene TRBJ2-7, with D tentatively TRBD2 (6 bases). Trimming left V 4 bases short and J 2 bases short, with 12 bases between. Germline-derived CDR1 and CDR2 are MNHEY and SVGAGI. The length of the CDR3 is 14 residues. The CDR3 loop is CASSFREPPYEQYF. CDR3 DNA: TGTGCCAGCAGTTTCCGGGAGCCGCCCTACGAGCAGTACTTC.

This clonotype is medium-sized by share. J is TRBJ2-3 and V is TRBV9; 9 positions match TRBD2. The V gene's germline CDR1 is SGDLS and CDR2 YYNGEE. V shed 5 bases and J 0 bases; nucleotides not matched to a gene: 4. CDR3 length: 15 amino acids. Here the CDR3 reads CASSLGLASTDTQYF. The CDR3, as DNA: TGTGCCAGCAGTCTAGGACTAGCGAGCACAGATACGCAGTATTTT.